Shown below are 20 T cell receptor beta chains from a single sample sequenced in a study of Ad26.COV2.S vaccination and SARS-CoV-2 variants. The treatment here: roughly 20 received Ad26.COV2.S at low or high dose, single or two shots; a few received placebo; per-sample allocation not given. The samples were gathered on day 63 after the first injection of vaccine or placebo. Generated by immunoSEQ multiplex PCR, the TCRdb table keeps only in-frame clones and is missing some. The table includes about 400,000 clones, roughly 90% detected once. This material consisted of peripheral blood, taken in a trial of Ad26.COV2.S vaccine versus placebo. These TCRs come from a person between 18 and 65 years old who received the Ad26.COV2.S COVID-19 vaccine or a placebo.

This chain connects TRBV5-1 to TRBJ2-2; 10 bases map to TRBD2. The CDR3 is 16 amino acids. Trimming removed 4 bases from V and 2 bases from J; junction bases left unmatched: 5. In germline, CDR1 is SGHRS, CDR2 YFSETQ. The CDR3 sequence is CASSPPSGGNTGELFF. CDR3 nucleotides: TGCGCCAGCAGCCCGCCTAGCGGGGGAAACACCGGGGAGCTGTTTTTT.

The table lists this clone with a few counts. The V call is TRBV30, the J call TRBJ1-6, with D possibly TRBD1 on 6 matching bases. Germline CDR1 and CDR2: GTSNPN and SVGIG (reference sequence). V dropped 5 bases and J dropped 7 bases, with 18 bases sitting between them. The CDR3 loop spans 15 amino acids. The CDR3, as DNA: TGTGCCTGGGTTCTGGGGGGCAGGGAGAATTCACCCCTCCACTTT. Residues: CAWVLGGRENSPLHF.

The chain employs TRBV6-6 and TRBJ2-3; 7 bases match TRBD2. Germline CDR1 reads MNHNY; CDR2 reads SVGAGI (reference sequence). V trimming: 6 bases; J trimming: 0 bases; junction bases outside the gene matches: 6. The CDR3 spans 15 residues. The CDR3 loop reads CASRPRSGSTDTQYF. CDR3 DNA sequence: TGTGCCAGCAGACCCCGTAGCGGGAGCACAGATACGCAGTATTTT.

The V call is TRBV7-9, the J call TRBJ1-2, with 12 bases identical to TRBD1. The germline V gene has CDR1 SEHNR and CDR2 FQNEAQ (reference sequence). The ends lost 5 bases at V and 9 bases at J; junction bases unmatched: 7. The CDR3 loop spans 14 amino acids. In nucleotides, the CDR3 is TGTGCCAGCAGCCCGCCCGGGACAGGGGGCAGCTACACCTTC. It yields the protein CASSPPGTGGSYTF. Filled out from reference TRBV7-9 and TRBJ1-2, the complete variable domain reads DTGVSQNPRHKITKRGQNVTFRCDPISEHNRLYWYRQTLGQGPEFLTYFQNEAQLEKSRLLSDRFSAERPKGSFSTLEIQRTEQGDSAMYLCASSPPGTGGSYTFGSGTRLTVV.

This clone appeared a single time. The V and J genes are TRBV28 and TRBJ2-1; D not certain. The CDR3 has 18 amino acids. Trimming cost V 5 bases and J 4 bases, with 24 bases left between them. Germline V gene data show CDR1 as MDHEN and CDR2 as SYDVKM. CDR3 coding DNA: TGTGCCAGCAGTCCCGCCTATGGGTCGTTATATGCTTACAATGAGCAGTTCTTC. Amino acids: CASSPAYGSLYAYNEQFF. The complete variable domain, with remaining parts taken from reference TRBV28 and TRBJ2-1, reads DVKVTQSSRYLVKRTGEKVFLECVQDMDHENMFWYRQDPGLGLRLIYFSYDVKMKEKGDIPEGYSVSREKKERFSLILESASTNQTSMYLCASSPAYGSLYAYNEQFFGPGTRLTVL.

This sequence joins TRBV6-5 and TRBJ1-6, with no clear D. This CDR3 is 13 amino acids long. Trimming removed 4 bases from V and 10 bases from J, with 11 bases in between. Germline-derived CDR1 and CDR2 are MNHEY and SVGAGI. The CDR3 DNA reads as TGTGCCAGCAGTTCTGACATTGGCTCACCCCTCCACTTT. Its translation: CASSSDIGSPLHF.

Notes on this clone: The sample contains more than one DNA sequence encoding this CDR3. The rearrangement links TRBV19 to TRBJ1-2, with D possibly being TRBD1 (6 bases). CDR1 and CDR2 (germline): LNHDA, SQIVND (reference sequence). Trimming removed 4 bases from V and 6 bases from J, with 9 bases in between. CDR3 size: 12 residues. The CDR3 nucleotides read TGTGCCAGTAGTACGACAGGACATGGCTACACCTTC. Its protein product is CASSTTGHGYTF. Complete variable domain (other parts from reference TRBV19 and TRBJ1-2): DGGITQSPKYLFRKEGQNVTLSCEQNLNHDAMYWYRQDPGQGLRLIYYSQIVNDFQKGDIAEGYSVSREKKESFPLTVTSAQKNPTAFYLCASSTTGHGYTFGSGTRLTVV.

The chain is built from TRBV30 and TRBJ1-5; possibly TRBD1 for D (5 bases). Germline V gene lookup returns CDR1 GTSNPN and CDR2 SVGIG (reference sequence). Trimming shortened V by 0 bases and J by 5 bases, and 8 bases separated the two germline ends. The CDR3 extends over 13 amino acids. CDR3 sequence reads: CAWSVGADQPQHF. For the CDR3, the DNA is TGTGCCTGGAGTGTAGGGGCGGATCAGCCCCAGCATTTT.

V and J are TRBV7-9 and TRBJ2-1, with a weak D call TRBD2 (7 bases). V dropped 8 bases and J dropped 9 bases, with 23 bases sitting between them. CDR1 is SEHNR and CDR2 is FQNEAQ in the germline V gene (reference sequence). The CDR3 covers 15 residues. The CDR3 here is CASHRGGGVSGEQFF. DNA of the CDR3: TGTGCCAGCCATCGCGGAGGGGGGGTCTCGGGTGAGCAGTTCTTC. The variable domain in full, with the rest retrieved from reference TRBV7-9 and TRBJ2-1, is DTGVSQNPRHKITKRGQNVTFRCDPISEHNRLYWYRQTLGQGPEFLTYFQNEAQLEKSRLLSDRFSAERPKGSFSTLEIQRTEQGDSAMYLCASHRGGGVSGEQFFGPGTRLTVL.

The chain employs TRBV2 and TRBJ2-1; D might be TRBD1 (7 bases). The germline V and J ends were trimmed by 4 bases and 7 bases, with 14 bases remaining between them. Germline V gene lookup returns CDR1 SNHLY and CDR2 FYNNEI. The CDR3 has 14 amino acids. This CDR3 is CASSVGRGRNEQFF. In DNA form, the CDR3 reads TGTGCCAGCAGTGTCGGCAGGGGGAGGAATGAGCAGTTCTTC.

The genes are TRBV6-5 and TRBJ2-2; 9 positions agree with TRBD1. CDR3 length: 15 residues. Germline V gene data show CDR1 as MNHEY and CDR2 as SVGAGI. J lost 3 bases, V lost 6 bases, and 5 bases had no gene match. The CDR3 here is CASRRGQGYTGELFF. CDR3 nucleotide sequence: TGTGCCAGCAGGCGGGGACAGGGCTACACCGGGGAGCTGTTTTTT.

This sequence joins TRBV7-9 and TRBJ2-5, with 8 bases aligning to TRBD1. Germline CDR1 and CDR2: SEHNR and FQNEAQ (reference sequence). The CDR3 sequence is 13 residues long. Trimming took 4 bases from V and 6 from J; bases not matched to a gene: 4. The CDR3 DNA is TGTGCCAGCAGCTCAGACAGGGGCCAGACCCAGTACTTC. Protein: CASSSDRGQTQYF.

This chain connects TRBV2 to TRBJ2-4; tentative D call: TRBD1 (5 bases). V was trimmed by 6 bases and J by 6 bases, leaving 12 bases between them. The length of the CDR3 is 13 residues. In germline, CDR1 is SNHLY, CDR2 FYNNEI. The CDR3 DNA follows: TGTGCCAGCAGAGAGCAAGGGGTAAACATTCAGTACTTC. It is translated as CASREQGVNIQYF.

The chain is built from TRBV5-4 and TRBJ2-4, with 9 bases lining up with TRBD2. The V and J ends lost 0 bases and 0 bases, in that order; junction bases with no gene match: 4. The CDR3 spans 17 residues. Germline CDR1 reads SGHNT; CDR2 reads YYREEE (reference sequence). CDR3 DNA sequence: TGTGCCAGCAGCTTGGGGACTAGCGAAATAGCCAAAAACATTCAGTACTTC. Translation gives CASSLGTSEIAKNIQYF.

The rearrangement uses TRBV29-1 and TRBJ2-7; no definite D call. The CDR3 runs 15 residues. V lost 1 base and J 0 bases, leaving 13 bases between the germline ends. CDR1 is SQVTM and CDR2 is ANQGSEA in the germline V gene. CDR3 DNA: TGCAGCGTTGAAGTAACCGGGCCTAGCTCCTACGAGCAGTACTTC. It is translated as CSVEVTGPSSYEQYF.

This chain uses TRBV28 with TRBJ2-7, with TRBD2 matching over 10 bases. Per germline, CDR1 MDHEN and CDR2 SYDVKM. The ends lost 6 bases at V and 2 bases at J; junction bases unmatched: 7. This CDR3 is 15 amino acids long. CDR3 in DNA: TGTGCCAGCAGCCTAGCGGGAGCCAATACCTACGAGCAGTACTTC. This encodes CASSLAGANTYEQYF.

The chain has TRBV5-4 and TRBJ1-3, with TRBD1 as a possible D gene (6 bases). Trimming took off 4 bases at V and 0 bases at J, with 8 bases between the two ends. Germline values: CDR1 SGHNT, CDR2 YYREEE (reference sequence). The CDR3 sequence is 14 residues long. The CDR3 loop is CASSPDSSGNTIYF. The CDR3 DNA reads TGTGCCAGCAGCCCGGACAGCTCTGGAAACACCATATATTTT.

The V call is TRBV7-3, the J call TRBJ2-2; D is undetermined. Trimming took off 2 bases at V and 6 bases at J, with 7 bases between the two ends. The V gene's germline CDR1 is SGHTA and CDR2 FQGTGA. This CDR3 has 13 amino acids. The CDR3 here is CASSLGAAGELFF. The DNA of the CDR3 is TGTGCCAGCAGCTTAGGTGCGGCCGGGGAGCTGTTTTTT.

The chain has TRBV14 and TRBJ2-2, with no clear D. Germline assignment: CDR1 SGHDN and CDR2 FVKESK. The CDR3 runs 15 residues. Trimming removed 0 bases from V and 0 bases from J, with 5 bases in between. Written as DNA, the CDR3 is TGTGCCAGCAGCCAAGATGTAGCGAACACCGGGGAGCTGTTTTTT. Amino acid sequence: CASSQDVANTGELFF.

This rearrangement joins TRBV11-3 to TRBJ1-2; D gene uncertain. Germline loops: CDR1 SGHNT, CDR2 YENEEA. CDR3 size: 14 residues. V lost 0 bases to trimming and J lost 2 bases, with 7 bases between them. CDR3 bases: TGTGCCAGCAGCTTAGAGAGTCTAAACTATGGCTACACCTTC. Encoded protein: CASSLESLNYGYTF.